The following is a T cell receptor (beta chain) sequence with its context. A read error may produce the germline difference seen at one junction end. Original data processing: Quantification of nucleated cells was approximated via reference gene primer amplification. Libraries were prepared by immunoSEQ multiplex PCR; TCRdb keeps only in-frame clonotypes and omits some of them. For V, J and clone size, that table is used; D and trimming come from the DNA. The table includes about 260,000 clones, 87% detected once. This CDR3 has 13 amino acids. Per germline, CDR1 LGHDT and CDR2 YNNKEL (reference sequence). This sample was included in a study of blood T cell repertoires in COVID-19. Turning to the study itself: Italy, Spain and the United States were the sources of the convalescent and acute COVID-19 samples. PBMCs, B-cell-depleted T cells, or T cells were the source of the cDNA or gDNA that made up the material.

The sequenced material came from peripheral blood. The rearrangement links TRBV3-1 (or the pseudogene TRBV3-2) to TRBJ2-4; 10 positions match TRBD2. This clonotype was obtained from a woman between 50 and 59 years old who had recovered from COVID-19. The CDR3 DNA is TGTGCCAGCAGCCAAGAACTAGCGGGACTCCCGGTCTTC. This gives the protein CASSQELAGLPVF.